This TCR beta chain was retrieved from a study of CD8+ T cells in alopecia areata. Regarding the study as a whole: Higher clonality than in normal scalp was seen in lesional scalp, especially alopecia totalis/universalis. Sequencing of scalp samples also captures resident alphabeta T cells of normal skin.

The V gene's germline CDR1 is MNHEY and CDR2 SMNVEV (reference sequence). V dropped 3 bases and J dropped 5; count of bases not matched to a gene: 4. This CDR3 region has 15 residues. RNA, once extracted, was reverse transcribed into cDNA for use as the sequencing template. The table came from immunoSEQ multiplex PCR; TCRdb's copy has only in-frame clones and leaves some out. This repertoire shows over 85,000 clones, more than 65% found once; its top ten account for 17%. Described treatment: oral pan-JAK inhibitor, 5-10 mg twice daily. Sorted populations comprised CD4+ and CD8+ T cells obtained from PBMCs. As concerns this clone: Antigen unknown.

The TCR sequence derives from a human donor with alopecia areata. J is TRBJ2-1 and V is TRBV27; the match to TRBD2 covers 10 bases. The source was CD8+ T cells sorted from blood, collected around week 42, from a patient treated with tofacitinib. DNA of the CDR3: TGTGCCAGCAGTTTGTCGAGCGGGGGGGACAATGAGCAGTTCTTC. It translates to CASSLSSGGDNEQFF.